This T cell receptor (beta chain) is from a study of T cells in localized non-small cell lung cancer. CDR1 is SGHTS and CDR2 is YDEGEE in the germline V gene. V lost 0 bases, J lost 3 bases, and 3 bases lay in between. The CDR3 runs to 13 residues. With respect to this clone: Antigen unknown.

Study-wide findings and caveats: Clonality peaked in uninvolved adjacent lung rather than tumor. Because sequencing included only one region (of the tumor), heterogeneity remains possible.

Only in-frame clones appear in the TCRdb table, and some are missing; sequencing was by immunoSEQ multiplex PCR. The table records some 19,000 clones, roughly 80% of them present only once. This chain connects TRBV5-8 to TRBJ2-2; D remains ambiguous. Specimen: peripheral blood, collected before any cancer treatment. This receptor was identified in a man aged 35-75 years with stage I lung adenocarcinoma. The CDR3 spells CASSLGYTGELFF. CDR3 bases: TGTGCCAGCAGCTTGGGTTACACCGGGGAGCTGTTTTTT.